These 29 T cell receptor beta chains were all obtained from the same sample, sequenced in a study. TCRdb processed the 5' RACE reads anew with MiXCR; each CDR3 protein has one entry. The sample lists about 47,000 distinct CDR3 sequences; 28% were seen once. The sequenced sample consisted of naive CD4+ T cells sorted from blood. Regarding subset: naive CD4+ T cells, CD4+CD45RA+CD25-. The source of these receptors is a female donor with breast cancer.

V usage is TRBV9 and J usage is TRBJ2-7; possibly TRBD1 or TRBD2 for D (5 bases each). Germline values: CDR1 SGDLS, CDR2 YYNGEE. CDR3 size: 14 residues. Deletions cut 4 bases from V and 3 bases from J, with 14 bases between. The CDR3 loop reads CASSPKGRNYEQYF. The DNA for the CDR3 is TGTGCCAGCAGCCCGAAGGGACGGAACTACGAGCAGTACTTC.

This clonotype was observed a handful of times. The chain recombines TRBV7-2 with TRBJ2-1; D unresolved. CDR1 is SGHTA and CDR2 is FQGNSA in the germline V gene. Trimming left V 2 bases short and J 5 bases short, with 10 bases between. The CDR3 extends over 14 amino acids. The CDR3, as DNA: TGTGCCAGCAGCTTAAAGACCGGAAACAATGAGCAGTTCTTC. Translation gives CASSLKTGNNEQFF.

The table lists this clonotype with a few counts. This rearrangement joins TRBV20-1 to TRBJ1-2, with TRBD1 matching over 10 bases. This CDR3 is built from 16 residues. Germline trimming cut 2 bases from V and 8 bases from J; bases unmatched to any gene: 14. Per the germline V gene, CDR1 is DFQATT and CDR2 is SNEGSKA (reference sequence). CDR3 loop: CSARPGVGTGVRGYTF. DNA for the CDR3: TGCAGTGCTAGACCCGGTGTGGGGACAGGGGTCAGAGGCTACACCTTC.

The J gene is TRBJ2-2, the V gene TRBV12-3 or TRBV12-4; D may match TRBD1 or TRBD2 (5 bases each). V dropped 6 bases and J dropped 6 bases, with 8 bases sitting between them. This CDR3 has 12 residues. CDR3 loop: CASSRESGELFF. DNA for the CDR3: TGTGCCAGCAGCAGGGAGTCCGGGGAGCTGTTTTTT.

The V gene is TRBV5-5, the J gene TRBJ1-6, with 9 bases identical to TRBD1. The germline V gene encodes CDR1 SGHKS and CDR2 YYEKEE (reference sequence). J gave up 9 bases and V 3 bases, and 16 bases lay outside the gene matches. This CDR3 has 18 amino acids. CDR3 sequence reads: CASSSTYFGTGISSPLHF. The CDR3 nucleotides read TGTGCCAGCAGCTCAACCTATTTTGGGACAGGGATCAGTTCACCCCTCCACTTT.

The chain joins TRBV29-1 to TRBJ1-2; D uncertain. CDR3 length: 10 amino acids. With 5 bases removed from V and 8 bases from J, the gap between germline ends came to 9 bases. Germline CDR1 is SQVTM and CDR2 is ANQGSEA. This chain's CDR3 is CSVRGEGYTF. The DNA for the CDR3 is TGCAGCGTTCGTGGAGAGGGCTACACCTTC.

The chain couples TRBV29-1 to TRBJ2-7, with D possibly matching TRBD2 (6 bases). V lost 6 bases and J 5 bases, leaving 17 bases between the germline ends. The CDR3 is 13 amino acids. The germline V gene has CDR1 SQVTM and CDR2 ANQGSEA. CDR3 sequence: CSVDSGTVDEQYF. The CDR3 DNA sequence: TGCAGCGTAGACTCCGGGACTGTCGACGAGCAGTACTTC.

The chain joins TRBV18 to TRBJ1-1; 8 bases match TRBD1. The germline gives CDR1 KGHSH, CDR2 LQKENI. V was pared by 6 bases and J by 1 base, with 4 bases of the junction left unmatched. CDR3 length: 14 residues. As DNA, the CDR3 is TGTGCCAGCTCGCGGGACAGGCAGAACACTGAAGCTTTCTTT. As protein: CASSRDRQNTEAFF.

This clonotype ranks as medium-sized (0.01 to 0.1%). The gene calls are TRBV4-3 and TRBJ2-1; the match to TRBD1 covers 7 bases. V dropped 0 bases and J dropped 9; count of bases not matched to a gene: 8. This CDR3 region has 15 residues. Per germline, CDR1 LGHNA and CDR2 YSLEER. CDR3 bases: TGCGCCAGCAGCCAAGATAGGACAGGATTGCGTGAGCAGTTCTTC. Its translation is CASSQDRTGLREQFF.

With regard to this clonotype: It is likely a read error, because the conserved phenylalanine at the end of the CDR3 is missing. This sequence joins TRBV4-3 and TRBJ2-7; D possibly corresponds to TRBD1 (6 bases). The CDR3 is 15 amino acids. V was trimmed by 4 bases and J by 7 bases, leaving 20 bases between them. From germline, CDR1 is LGHNA and CDR2 YSLEER. CDR3 residues: CASSLNQGLAREQYI. CDR3 coding DNA: TGCGCCAGCAGCCTTAACCAGGGGCTAGCTCGGGAGCAGTACATC.

V usage is TRBV28 and J usage is TRBJ1-1; D unresolved. The germline V gene has CDR1 MDHEN and CDR2 SYDVKM. The CDR3 is 11 amino acids. Trimming left V 4 bases short and J 8 bases short, with 8 bases between. This CDR3 is CASSYGFEAFF. The CDR3 DNA reads TGTGCCAGCAGTTACGGCTTCGAAGCTTTCTTT.

In this sample, this clonotype turned up a few times. The chain joins TRBV27 to TRBJ2-7; 7 bases align to TRBD1. The J segment lost 7 bases and the V segment lost 7 bases, leaving 1 base of the junction unmatched. Per germline, CDR1 MNHEY and CDR2 SMNVEV (reference sequence). The CDR3 runs to 10 residues. The CDR3 coding sequence is TGTGCCAGCACCAGGGGGGAGCAGTACTTC. It yields the protein CASTRGEQYF.

The chain has TRBV15 and TRBJ2-2; no clear D. CDR1 is LNHNV and CDR2 is YYDKDF in the germline V gene (reference sequence). The ends were cut back, 2 bases at V and 2 bases at J, with 0 bases in the middle. This CDR3 comprises 12 residues. The CDR3: CATSRNTGELFF. In DNA form, the CDR3 reads TGTGCCACCAGCAGAAACACCGGGGAGCTGTTTTTT.

This clonotype was found a few times. This rearrangement joins TRBV5-1 to TRBJ2-3; unclear D gene. Trimming left V 0 bases short and J 4 bases short, with 9 bases between. Germline assignment: CDR1 SGHRS and CDR2 YFSETQ. The CDR3 totals 14 residues. CDR3 sequence: CASSLAGFPDTQYF. The CDR3 DNA follows: TGCGCCAGCAGCTTGGCGGGTTTTCCAGATACGCAGTATTTT.

This clonotype was detected once. This chain joins TRBV20-1 and TRBJ1-1; D is possibly TRBD1 (5 bases). Germline V CDR1 and CDR2: DFQATT, SNEGSKA (reference sequence). The CDR3 totals 11 residues. The ends were cut back, 3 bases at V and 8 bases at J, with 10 bases in the middle. CDR3 bases: TGCAGTGCTAGGGGGGAGACGGAAGCTTTCTTT. Translated, it gives CSARGETEAFF.

This clonotype has a handful of counts. This chain joins TRBV20-1 and TRBJ2-3; D tentatively fits TRBD1 or TRBD2 (5 bases each). V gave up 1 base and J gave up 0 bases, with 8 bases separating them. Germline values: CDR1 DFQATT, CDR2 SNEGSKA (reference sequence). There are 14 residues in the CDR3. The DNA for the CDR3 is TGCAGTGCTAGAGTTGGGACCAGCACAGATACGCAGTATTTT. Encoded protein: CSARVGTSTDTQYF.

This rearrangement joins TRBV7-9 to TRBJ2-3; D might be TRBD2 (6 bases). Germline CDR1 is SEHNR and CDR2 is FQNEAQ (reference sequence). The V end lost 1 base, the J end lost 1 base, and 12 bases lay between the germline ends. This CDR3 is 16 amino acids long. This CDR3 is CASSLVSGRGTDTQYF. The DNA of the CDR3 is TGTGCCAGCAGCTTAGTCAGCGGGCGTGGCACAGATACGCAGTATTTT.

A note on this clonotype: A read error may account for a junction end that differs from germline. The V gene is TRBV20-1, the J gene TRBJ1-3; 8 positions match TRBD1. CDR3 size: 14 residues. Germline V gene lookup returns CDR1 DFQATT and CDR2 SNEGSKA (reference sequence). This CDR3 is CSAKDRAGGNTIYF. The CDR3 nucleotides are TGCAGTGCTAAGGACAGGGCGGGAGGAAACACCATATACTTT.

The genes are TRBV7-3 and TRBJ2-3, with D tentatively TRBD2 (7 bases). The V and J ends lost 5 bases and 6 bases respectively, with 12 bases between them. This CDR3 comprises 13 residues. Germline V CDR1 and CDR2: SGHTA, FQGTGA. This chain's CDR3 is CASSGGARDTQYF. The CDR3 coding sequence is TGTGCCAGCAGCGGGGGGGCCAGGGATACGCAGTATTTT. The full variable domain, its missing parts supplied by reference TRBV7-3 and TRBJ2-3, is GAGVSQTPSNKVTEKGKYVELRCDPISGHTALYWYRQSLGQGPEFLIYFQGTGAADDSGLPNDRFFAVRPEGSVSTLKIQRTERGDSAVYLCASSGGARDTQYFGPGTRLTVL.

This clonotype has only a few counts. This rearrangement joins TRBV27 to TRBJ2-7; weak D call: TRBD1 (7 bases). The CDR3 has 20 residues. V dropped 5 bases and J dropped 0 bases, with 29 bases sitting between them. The germline V gene encodes CDR1 MNHEY and CDR2 SMNVEV (reference sequence). This CDR3 reads CASSLPAGGRLPGISYEQYF. The CDR3 DNA reads TGTGCCAGCAGTCTGCCAGCAGGGGGGCGCCTCCCGGGAATCTCCTACGAGCAGTACTTC.

As regards this clonotype: At one end, the junction sequence differs from germline, possibly due to a read error. The chain uses TRBV5-1 and TRBJ1-2; no definite D call. Germline values: CDR1 SGHRS, CDR2 YFSETQ. The CDR3 is 15 residues long. The CDR3 loop is CASSATLDGLYGCTF. CDR3 nucleotide sequence: TGCGCCAGCAGCGCCACCCTCGACGGTCTCTATGGCTGCACCTTC.

As to this clonotype: The junction departs from the called germline gene at one end, perhaps through a read error. J is TRBJ2-2 and V is TRBV3-1; possibly TRBD1 or TRBD2 for D (5 bases each). Germline V gene lookup returns CDR1 LGHDT and CDR2 YNNKEL (reference sequence). The CDR3 is 13 amino acids. In DNA, the CDR3 is TGTGCCAGCAGCCAACAGGGTACCGGGGAGCTGCTTTTT. This translates into CASSQQGTGELLF.

The chain couples TRBV2 to TRBJ2-3; D possibly corresponds to TRBD1 (6 bases). V was trimmed by 8 bases and J by 0 bases, leaving 12 bases between them. Germline V CDR1 and CDR2: SNHLY, FYNNEI. The CDR3 extends over 14 amino acids. CDR3 loop: CASGIGQSTDTQYF. CDR3 DNA sequence: TGTGCCAGCGGGATTGGACAGAGCACAGATACGCAGTATTTT.

The genes are TRBV6-2 or TRBV6-3 and TRBJ2-2; D remains unclear. CDR1 and CDR2 from the germline V gene are MNHEY and SVGEGT. Trimming pared 7 bases from V and 0 bases from J, leaving 3 bases between. CDR3 length: 12 amino acids. The CDR3 bases are TGTGCCAGCACCACGAACACCGGGGAGCTGTTTTTT. Translating gives CASTTNTGELFF.

There are a few counts of this clonotype. The chain has TRBV20-1 and TRBJ1-1; 9 bases map to TRBD1. This CDR3 region has 14 residues. V dropped 6 bases and J dropped 11; count of bases not matched to a gene: 16. The germline CDR1 and CDR2 sequences are DFQATT and SNEGSKA (reference sequence). The CDR3 coding sequence is TGCAGTGCCAAGGACAGGGGACGATTGGTTTCGGCTTTCTTT. It translates to CSAKDRGRLVSAFF.

J is TRBJ1-1 and V is TRBV25-1; the D gene is possibly TRBD1 (6 bases). V gave up 9 bases and J gave up 5 bases, with 16 bases separating them. The CDR3 totals 13 residues. The germline gives CDR1 MGHDK, CDR2 SYGVNS. The CDR3 spells CASSINRETEAFF. Here the CDR3 DNA reads TGTGCCAGTTCCATTAACAGGGAGACTGAAGCTTTCTTT. The full variable domain, completed using reference TRBV25-1 and TRBJ1-1, is EADIYQTPRYLVIGTGKKITLECSQTMGHDKMYWYQQDPGMELHLIHYSYGVNSTEKGDLSSESTVSRIRTEHFPLTLESARPSHTSQYLCASSINRETEAFFGQGTRLTVV.

This chain connects TRBV4-3 to TRBJ2-6; 8 bases are shared with TRBD1. The CDR3 is 21 amino acids. V trimming: 3 bases; J trimming: 4 bases; junction bases outside the gene matches: 20. Germline CDR1 LGHNA, CDR2 YSLEER. The chain's CDR3 is CASSHHSIGQGQNLGANVLTF. Here the CDR3 DNA reads TGCGCCAGCAGCCACCACTCAATTGGACAGGGACAAAACTTAGGGGCCAACGTCCTGACTTTC.

This clonotype was picked up a small number of times. The rearrangement uses TRBV20-1 and TRBJ2-7; D is uncertain. V was cut by 5 bases and J by 4 bases, with 12 bases left in between. Germline CDR1 DFQATT, CDR2 SNEGSKA (reference sequence). The CDR3 is 12 amino acids. Here the CDR3 reads CSAGDMDYEQYF. The CDR3 coding sequence is TGCAGTGCTGGGGATATGGATTACGAGCAGTACTTC.

This chain connects TRBV28 to TRBJ1-2; D is unclear. From germline, CDR1 is MDHEN and CDR2 SYDVKM. V lost 6 bases to trimming and J lost 8 bases, with 16 bases between them. The CDR3 totals 13 residues. The CDR3 sequence: CASSSPVTGGYTF. The DNA of the CDR3 is TGTGCCAGCAGCTCCCCAGTTACGGGCGGCTACACCTTC.